This T cell receptor (beta chain) was retrieved from a study of blood T cell repertoires in COVID-19. The overall study: Samples taken during acute and convalescent COVID-19 were collected in the United States, Italy and Spain. PBMCs, B-cell-depleted T cells, or T cells provided the cDNA or gDNA that made up the material.

Sequencing was performed with immunoSEQ multiplex PCR; in TCRdb, only in-frame clones are kept and a portion is missing. The sample contains a few hundred thousand clones, about 79% of which appear only once. The CDR3 loop spans 12 amino acids. Germline lookup yields CDR1 SQVTM and CDR2 ANQGSEA. V lost 3 bases to trimming and J lost 5 bases, with 10 bases between them. The chain combines TRBV29-1 with TRBJ2-5, with a weak D call TRBD2 (5 bases). The receptor was isolated from a middle-aged man who had recovered from COVID-19. Sequencing was performed on peripheral blood. The CDR3 region is CSVDSAAETQYF. CDR3 coding DNA: TGCAGCGTTGATTCAGCGGCCGAGACCCAGTACTTC.